The 18 T cell receptor beta chains below were found in one sample sequenced in a study of early T cells in non-severe SARS-CoV-2 infection. TCRdb used MiXCR to reprocess the 5' RACE reads, holding one entry per CDR3 protein. The sample shows fewer than 110,000 distinct CDR3 sequences, approximately 12% of them seen only once. Sequenced input: whole blood. The receptors originated from an adult who was a healthcare worker with PCR-confirmed SARS-CoV-2 infection or an uninfected control (not recorded which).

This clonotype came up many times. The gene calls are TRBV9 and TRBJ2-7, with 12 positions matching TRBD2. The CDR3 is 16 amino acids. Unmatched junction bases numbered 8, after V lost 4 bases and J lost 3 bases. Germline CDR1 is SGDLS and CDR2 is YYNGEE. The CDR3 sequence: CASSPGLAGRGYEQYF. CDR3 nucleotide sequence: TGTGCCAGCAGCCCAGGACTAGCGGGAAGAGGCTACGAGCAGTACTTC.

This chain connects TRBV3-1 to TRBJ1-1; D is unresolved. CDR1 and CDR2 from the germline V gene are LGHDT and YNNKEL (reference sequence). With 1 base removed from V and 9 bases from J, the gap between germline ends came to 21 bases. This CDR3 contains 16 residues. The CDR3 loop is CASSQGPPADTLQAFF. Here the CDR3 DNA reads TGTGCCAGCAGCCAAGGCCCGCCGGCCGACACCCTGCAAGCTTTCTTT.

V gene TRBV9 combines with J gene TRBJ2-1, with 8 bases fitting TRBD2. Germline-derived CDR1 and CDR2 are SGDLS and YYNGEE. This CDR3 is built from 14 residues. The V gene end was trimmed by 3 bases and the J gene end by 5 bases; junction bases not matched to a gene: 4. The CDR3 is CASSGREVNNEQFF. The CDR3 DNA reads as TGTGCCAGCAGCGGGCGGGAGGTCAACAATGAGCAGTTCTTC. Variable domain in full (rest from reference TRBV9 and TRBJ2-1): DSGVTQTPKHLITATGQRVTLRCSPRSGDLSVYWYQQSLDQGLQFLIQYYNGEERAKGNILERFSAQQFPDLHSELNLSSLELGDSALYFCASSGREVNNEQFFGPGTRLTVL.

This clonotype has a handful of counts. The chain recombines TRBV2 with TRBJ1-5; the D is unclear. V was trimmed by 8 bases and J by 0 bases, leaving 5 bases between them. Germline V gives CDR1 SNHLY, CDR2 FYNNEI. The CDR3 is 12 amino acids. This CDR3 is CASGGSNQPQHF. The DNA for the CDR3 is TGTGCCAGCGGAGGTAGCAATCAGCCCCAGCATTTT.

This clonotype has a count of ten or more. The rearrangement joins TRBV5-1 to TRBJ2-3; 10 nucleotides agree with TRBD2. The germline CDR1 and CDR2 sequences are SGHRS and YFSETQ. This CDR3 is built from 15 residues. The ends lost 1 base at V and 5 bases at J; junction bases unmatched: 4. In nucleotides, the CDR3 is TGCGCCAGCAGCTTGACGGGGACTAGCGAAGATACGCAGTATTTT. Translated, it gives CASSLTGTSEDTQYF.

Remarks on this clonotype: With a much larger clone just one base away, this may be a read error. In this CDR3 the conserved last residue, phenylalanine or tryptophan, is missing, so a read error is likely. The chain is built from TRBV10-3 and TRBJ1-5; no firm D call. The CDR3 runs 13 residues. Germline V gives CDR1 ENHRY, CDR2 SYGVKD. Trimming left V 3 bases short and J 5 bases short, with 8 bases between. The CDR3 here is CAISDPPDQPQHL. CDR3 nucleotides: TGTGCCATCAGTGACCCGCCCGATCAGCCCCAGCATCTT.

This clonotype was seen a few times. The chain couples TRBV28 to TRBJ1-1, with a weak D call TRBD1 (5 bases). V lost 3 bases, J lost 6 bases, and 8 bases lay in between. Germline V lookup: CDR1 MDHEN, CDR2 SYDVKM. The CDR3 consists of 12 residues. The CDR3 bases are TGTGCCAGCAGTTTGCAGGGCGCTGAAGCTTTCTTT. Its protein is CASSLQGAEAFF. The whole variable domain, remainder taken from reference TRBV28 and TRBJ1-1, is DVKVTQSSRYLVKRTGEKVFLECVQDMDHENMFWYRQDPGLGLRLIYFSYDVKMKEKGDIPEGYSVSREKKERFSLILESASTNQTSMYLCASSLQGAEAFFGQGTRLTVV.

The rearrangement links TRBV28 to TRBJ2-5, with TRBD1 matching over 8 bases. CDR1 and CDR2 from the germline V gene are MDHEN and SYDVKM. J lost 4 bases, V lost 8 bases, and 12 bases had no gene match. There are 15 residues in the CDR3. Here the CDR3 reads CASGGGQGEVETQYF. CDR3 DNA sequence: TGTGCCAGCGGAGGAGGACAGGGCGAGGTAGAGACCCAGTACTTC.

This clonotype was picked up a small number of times. J is TRBJ2-1 and V is TRBV2, with D perhaps TRBD2 (6 bases). This CDR3 region has 16 residues. The V and J ends lost 5 bases and 0 bases respectively, with 14 bases between them. CDR1 SNHLY and CDR2 FYNNEI come from the germline V gene. Written as DNA, the CDR3 is TGTGCCAGCAGTTTTAGCGGTATCAGCTCCTACAATGAGCAGTTCTTC. It specifies CASSFSGISSYNEQFF.

This clonotype has more than one count but fewer than ten. The rearrangement links TRBV6-2 or TRBV6-3 to TRBJ1-5; TRBD1 might be the D (6 bases). V shed 4 bases and J shed 1 base, with 8 bases lying between them. The CDR3 loop spans 14 amino acids. Germline V lookup: CDR1 MNHEY, CDR2 SVGEGT. The CDR3 sequence is CASSWTVSNQPQHF. In nucleotides, the CDR3 is TGTGCCAGCAGTTGGACAGTGAGCAATCAGCCCCAGCATTTT.

The sample holds a few counts of this clonotype. The J gene is TRBJ2-1, the V gene TRBV7-9; D unresolved. Trimming pared 5 bases from V and 6 bases from J, leaving 14 bases between. This CDR3 is 14 amino acids long. Germline V gene sequence: CDR1 SEHNR, CDR2 FQNEAQ (reference sequence). The CDR3 bases are TGTGCCAGCAGCCAAATAGCCCTAGGCAATGAGCAGTTCTTC. It yields the protein CASSQIALGNEQFF. Based on the CDR3 plus reference TRBV7-9 and TRBJ2-1, the full variable domain is DTGVSQNPRHKITKRGQNVTFRCDPISEHNRLYWYRQTLGQGPEFLTYFQNEAQLEKSRLLSDRFSAERPKGSFSTLEIQRTEQGDSAMYLCASSQIALGNEQFFGPGTRLTVL.

At least ten counts were recorded for this clonotype. The chain employs TRBV7-9 and TRBJ2-1, with D possibly being TRBD2 (5 bases). Trimming removed 0 bases from V and 6 bases from J, with 6 bases in between. The CDR3 sequence is 13 residues long. Germline lookup yields CDR1 SEHNR and CDR2 FQNEAQ (reference sequence). CDR3 nucleotide sequence: TGTGCCAGCAGCTTAGCTGGGAGCAATGAGCAGTTCTTC. Translated: CASSLAGSNEQFF.

Concerning this clonotype: A far larger clone is just one base off, so this is likely a read error. The chain is built from TRBV6-2 or TRBV6-3 and TRBJ2-2; no clear D gene. Per the germline V gene, CDR1 is MNHEY and CDR2 is SVGEGT. The CDR3 sequence is 13 residues long. V shed 2 bases and J shed 3 bases, with 4 bases lying between them. The CDR3 bases are TGTGCCAGCAGTTACAGGGACACCGGGGAGCTGTTTTTT. Protein sequence: CASSYRDTGELFF.

A few counts support this clonotype. V is TRBV20-1 and J is TRBJ2-7; D possibly corresponds to TRBD2 (5 bases). Trimming left V 6 bases short and J 5 bases short, with 14 bases between. This CDR3 is 12 amino acids long. From germline, CDR1 is DFQATT and CDR2 SNEGSKA (reference sequence). The CDR3 DNA is TGCAGTGCCGCAAACCTCGGGAACGAGCAGTACTTC. This codes for CSAANLGNEQYF.

The chain recombines TRBV30 with TRBJ2-7; D not resolved. From germline, CDR1 is GTSNPN and CDR2 SVGIG (reference sequence). The CDR3 length is 11 residues. The V end lost 7 bases, the J end lost 0 bases, and 7 bases lay between the germline ends. As DNA, the CDR3 is TGTGCCTCGTCGACCTCCTACGAGCAGTACTTC. Its protein is CASSTSYEQYF. Complete variable domain (other parts from reference TRBV30 and TRBJ2-7): SQTIHQWPATLVQPVGSPLSLECTVEGTSNPNLYWYRQAAGRGLQLLFYSVGIGQISSEVPQNLSASRPQDRQFILSSKKLLLSDSGFYLCASSTSYEQYFGPGTRLTVT.

This clonotype was observed a few times. The chain is built from TRBV28 and TRBJ2-7; D possibly uses TRBD1 or TRBD2 (5 bases each). The CDR3 runs 14 residues. In germline, CDR1 is MDHEN, CDR2 SYDVKM. Trimming removed 3 bases from V and 0 bases from J, with 9 bases in between. CDR3 sequence (DNA): TGTGCCAGCAGTTTGCCGGGGCTCTCCTACGAGCAGTACTTC. This encodes CASSLPGLSYEQYF.

The rearrangement links TRBV12-2 to TRBJ1-4. TRBV12-2 is described as a pseudogene. The CDR3 sequence is 14 residues long. The CDR3 region is CASRLVLCNEKLFF. CDR3 sequence (DNA): TGTGCAAGTCGCTTGGTTCTGTGCAATGAAAAACTGTTTTTT.

This clonotype was detected only a few times. The chain links TRBV7-2 to TRBJ1-5; D gene ambiguous. Trimming removed 4 bases at V and 4 bases at J, with 5 bases between. In germline, CDR1 is SGHTA, CDR2 FQGNSA. CDR3 length: 12 residues. The CDR3 region is CASSYSNQPQHF. The CDR3 DNA is TGTGCCAGCAGCTACTCAAATCAGCCCCAGCATTTT.